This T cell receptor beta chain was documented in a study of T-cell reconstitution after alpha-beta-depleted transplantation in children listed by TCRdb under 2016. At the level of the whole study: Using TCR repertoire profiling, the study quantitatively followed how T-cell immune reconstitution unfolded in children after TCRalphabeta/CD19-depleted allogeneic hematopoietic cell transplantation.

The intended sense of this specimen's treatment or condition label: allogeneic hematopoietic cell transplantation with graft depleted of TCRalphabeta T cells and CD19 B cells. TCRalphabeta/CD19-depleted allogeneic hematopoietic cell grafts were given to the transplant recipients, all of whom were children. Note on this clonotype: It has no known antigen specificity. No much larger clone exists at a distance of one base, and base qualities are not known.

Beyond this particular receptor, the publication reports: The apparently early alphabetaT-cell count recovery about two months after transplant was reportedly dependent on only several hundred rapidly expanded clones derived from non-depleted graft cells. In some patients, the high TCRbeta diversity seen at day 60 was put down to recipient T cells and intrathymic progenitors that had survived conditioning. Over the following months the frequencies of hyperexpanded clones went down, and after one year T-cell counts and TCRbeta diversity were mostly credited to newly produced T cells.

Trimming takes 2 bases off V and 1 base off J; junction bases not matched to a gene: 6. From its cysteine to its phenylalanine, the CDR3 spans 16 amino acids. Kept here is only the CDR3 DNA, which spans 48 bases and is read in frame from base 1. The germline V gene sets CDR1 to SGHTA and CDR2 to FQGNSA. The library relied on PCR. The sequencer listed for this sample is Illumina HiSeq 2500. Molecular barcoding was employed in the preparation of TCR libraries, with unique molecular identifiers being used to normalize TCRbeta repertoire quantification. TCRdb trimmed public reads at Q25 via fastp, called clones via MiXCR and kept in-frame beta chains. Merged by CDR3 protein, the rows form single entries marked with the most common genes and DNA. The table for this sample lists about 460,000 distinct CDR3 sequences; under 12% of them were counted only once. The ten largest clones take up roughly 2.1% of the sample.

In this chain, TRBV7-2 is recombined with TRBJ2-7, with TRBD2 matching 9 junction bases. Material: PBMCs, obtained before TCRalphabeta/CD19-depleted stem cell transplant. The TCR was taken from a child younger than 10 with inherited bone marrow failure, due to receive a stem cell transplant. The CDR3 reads CASSLPASGISYEQYF. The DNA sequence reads TGTGCCAGCAGCTTACCAGCTAGCGGGATTTCCTACGAGCAGTACTTC. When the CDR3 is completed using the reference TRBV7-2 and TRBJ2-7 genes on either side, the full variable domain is GAGVSQSPSNKVTEKGKDVELRCDPISGHTALYWYRQSLGQGLEFLIYFQGNSAPDKSGLPSDRFSAERTGGSVSTLTIQRTQQEDSAVYLCASSLPASGISYEQYFGPGTRLTVT.